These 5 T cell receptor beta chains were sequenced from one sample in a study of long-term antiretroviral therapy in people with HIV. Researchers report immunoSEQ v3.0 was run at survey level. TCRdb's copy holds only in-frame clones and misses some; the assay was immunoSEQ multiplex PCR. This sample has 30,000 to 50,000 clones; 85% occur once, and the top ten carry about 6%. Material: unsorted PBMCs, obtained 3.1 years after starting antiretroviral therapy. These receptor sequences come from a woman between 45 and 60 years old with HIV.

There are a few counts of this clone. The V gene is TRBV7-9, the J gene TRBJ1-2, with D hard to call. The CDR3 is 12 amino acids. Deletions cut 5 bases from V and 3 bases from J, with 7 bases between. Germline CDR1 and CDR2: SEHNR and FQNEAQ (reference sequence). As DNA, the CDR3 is TGTGCCAGCAGCCAAGAGGACTATGGCTACACCTTC. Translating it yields CASSQEDYGYTF. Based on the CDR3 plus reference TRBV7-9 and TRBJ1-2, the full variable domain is DTGVSQNPRHKITKRGQNVTFRCDPISEHNRLYWYRQTLGQGPEFLTYFQNEAQLEKSRLLSDRFSAERPKGSFSTLEIQRTEQGDSAMYLCASSQEDYGYTFGSGTRLTVV.

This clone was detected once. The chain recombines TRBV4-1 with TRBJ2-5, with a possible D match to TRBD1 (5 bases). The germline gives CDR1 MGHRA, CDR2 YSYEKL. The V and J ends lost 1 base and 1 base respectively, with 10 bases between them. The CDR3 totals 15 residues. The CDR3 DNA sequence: TGCGCCAGCAGCCAAGTTAAGGGGATCCAAGAGACCCAGTACTTC. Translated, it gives CASSQVKGIQETQYF.

CDR3 sequence: CASRTGDYGYTF. DNA for the CDR3: TGTGCCAGCAGGACAGGGGACTATGGCTACACCTTC. The V call is TRBV6-1, the J call TRBJ1-2; TRBD1 matches at 8 bases. CDR3 length: 12 amino acids. J gave up 3 bases and V 6 bases, and 0 bases lay outside the gene matches. Germline CDR1 is MNHNS and CDR2 is SASEGT.

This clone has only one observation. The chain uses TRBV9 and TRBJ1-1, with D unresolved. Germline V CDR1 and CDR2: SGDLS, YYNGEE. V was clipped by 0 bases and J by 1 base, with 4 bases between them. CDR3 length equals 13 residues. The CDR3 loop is CASSVAGNTEAFF. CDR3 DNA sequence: TGTGCCAGCAGCGTAGCGGGGAACACTGAAGCTTTCTTT.

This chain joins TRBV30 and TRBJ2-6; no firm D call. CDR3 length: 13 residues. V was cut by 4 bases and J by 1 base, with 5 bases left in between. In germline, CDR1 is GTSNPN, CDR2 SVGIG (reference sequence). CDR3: CAWTASGANVLTF. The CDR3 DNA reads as TGTGCCTGGACGGCTTCTGGGGCCAACGTCCTGACTTTC.